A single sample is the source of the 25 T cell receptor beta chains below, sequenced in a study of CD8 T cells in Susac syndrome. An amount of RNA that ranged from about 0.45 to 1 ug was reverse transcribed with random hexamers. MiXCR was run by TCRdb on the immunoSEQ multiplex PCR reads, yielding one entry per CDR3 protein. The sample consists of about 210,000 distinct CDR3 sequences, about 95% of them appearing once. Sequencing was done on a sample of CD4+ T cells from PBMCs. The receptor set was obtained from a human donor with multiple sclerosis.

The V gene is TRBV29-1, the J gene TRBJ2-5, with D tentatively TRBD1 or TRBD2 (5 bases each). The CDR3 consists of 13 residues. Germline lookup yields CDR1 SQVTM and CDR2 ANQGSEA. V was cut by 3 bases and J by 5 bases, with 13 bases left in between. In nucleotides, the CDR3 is TGCAGCGTTGAGGGGCTGTCGGGGGAGACCCAGTACTTC. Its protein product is CSVEGLSGETQYF.

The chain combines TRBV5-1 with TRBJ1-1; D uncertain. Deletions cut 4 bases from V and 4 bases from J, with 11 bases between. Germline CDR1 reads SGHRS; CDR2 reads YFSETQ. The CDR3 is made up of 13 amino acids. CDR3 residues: CASSQTGVTEAFF. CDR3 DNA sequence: TGCGCCAGCAGCCAGACCGGAGTCACTGAAGCTTTCTTT. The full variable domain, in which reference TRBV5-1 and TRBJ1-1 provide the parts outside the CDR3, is KAGVTQTPRYLIKTRGQQVTLSCSPISGHRSVSWYQQTPGQGLQFLFEYFSETQRNKGNFPGRFSGRQFSNSRSEMNVSTLELGDSALYLCASSQTGVTEAFFGQGTRLTVV.

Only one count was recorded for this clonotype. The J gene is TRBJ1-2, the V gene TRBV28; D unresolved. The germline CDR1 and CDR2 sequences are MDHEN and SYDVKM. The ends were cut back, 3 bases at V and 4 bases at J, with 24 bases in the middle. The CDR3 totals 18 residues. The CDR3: CASSFLGPTAEDSYGYTF. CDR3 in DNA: TGTGCCAGCAGTTTTTTAGGCCCAACTGCCGAGGATAGCTATGGCTACACCTTC.

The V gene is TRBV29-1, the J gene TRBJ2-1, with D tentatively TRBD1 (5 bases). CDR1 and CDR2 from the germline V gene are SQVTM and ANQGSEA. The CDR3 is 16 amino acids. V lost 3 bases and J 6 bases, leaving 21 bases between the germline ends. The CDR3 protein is CSVDPGPPVGGNEQFF. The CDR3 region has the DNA TGCAGCGTTGATCCAGGGCCACCAGTTGGTGGCAATGAGCAGTTCTTC.

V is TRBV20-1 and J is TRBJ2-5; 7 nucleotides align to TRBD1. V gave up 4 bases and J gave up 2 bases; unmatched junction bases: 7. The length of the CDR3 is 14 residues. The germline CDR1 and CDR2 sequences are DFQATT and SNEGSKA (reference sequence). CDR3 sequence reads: CSATPRDSQETQYF. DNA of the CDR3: TGCAGTGCTACGCCGAGGGACAGTCAAGAGACCCAGTACTTC.

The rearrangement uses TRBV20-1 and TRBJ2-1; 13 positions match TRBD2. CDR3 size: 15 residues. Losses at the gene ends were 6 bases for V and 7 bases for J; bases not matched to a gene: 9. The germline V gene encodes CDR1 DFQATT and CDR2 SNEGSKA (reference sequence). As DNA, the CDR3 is TGCAGTGCCAGAAGGAGGACTAGCGGGAGTAATGAGCAGTTCTTC. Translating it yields CSARRRTSGSNEQFF.

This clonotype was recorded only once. CDR3 region: CSVSDRATNEKLFF. CDR3 sequence (DNA): TGCAGCGTTTCGGATCGGGCAACTAATGAAAAACTGTTTTTT. V and J are TRBV29-1 and TRBJ1-4; D gene unclear. The germline V and J ends were trimmed by 5 bases and 0 bases, with 10 bases remaining between them. The CDR3 is 14 residues long. Germline values: CDR1 SQVTM, CDR2 ANQGSEA. Based on the CDR3 plus reference TRBV29-1 and TRBJ1-4, the full variable domain is SAVISQKPSRDICQRGTSLTIQCQVDSQVTMMFWYRQQPGQSLTLIATANQGSEATYESGFVIDKFPISRPNLTFSTLTVSNMSPEDSSIYLCSVSDRATNEKLFFGSGTQLSVL.

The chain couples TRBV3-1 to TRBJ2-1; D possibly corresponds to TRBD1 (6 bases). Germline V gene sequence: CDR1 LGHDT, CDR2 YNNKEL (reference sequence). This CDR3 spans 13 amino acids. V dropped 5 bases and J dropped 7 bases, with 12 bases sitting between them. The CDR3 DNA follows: TGTGCCAGCAGCGGGGGCTCGGAGAATGAGCAGTTCTTC. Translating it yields CASSGGSENEQFF.

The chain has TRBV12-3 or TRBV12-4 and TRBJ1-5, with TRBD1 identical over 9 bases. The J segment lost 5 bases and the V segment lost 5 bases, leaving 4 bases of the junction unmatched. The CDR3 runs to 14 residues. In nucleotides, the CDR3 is TGTGCCAGCAGTAACACAGGGGGCGATCAGCCCCAGCATTTT. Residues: CASSNTGGDQPQHF.

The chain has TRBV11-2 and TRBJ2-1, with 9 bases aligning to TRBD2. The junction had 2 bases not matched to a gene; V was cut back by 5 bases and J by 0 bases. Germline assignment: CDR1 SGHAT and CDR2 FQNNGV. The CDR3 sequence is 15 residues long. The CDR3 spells CASSLAGSSYNEQFF. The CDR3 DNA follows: TGTGCCAGCAGCCTAGCGGGGAGCTCCTACAATGAGCAGTTCTTC. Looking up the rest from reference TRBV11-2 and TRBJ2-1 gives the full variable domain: EAGVAQSPRYKIIEKRQSVAFWCNPISGHATLYWYQQILGQGPKLLIQFQNNGVVDDSQLPKDRFSAERLKGVDSTLKIQPAKLEDSAVYLCASSLAGSSYNEQFFGPGTRLTVL.

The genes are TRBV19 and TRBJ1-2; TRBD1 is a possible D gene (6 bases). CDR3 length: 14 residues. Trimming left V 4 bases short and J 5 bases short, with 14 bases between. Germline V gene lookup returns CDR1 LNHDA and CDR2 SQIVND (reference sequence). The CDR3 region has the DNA TGTGCCAGTAGTACTGCCTCGGACAGTTATGGCTACACCTTC. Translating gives CASSTASDSYGYTF.

In DNA, the CDR3 is TGCAGTGCTAGAGATAGGACCACGGGCGAGGAGCAGTTCTTC. Translation gives CSARDRTTGEEQFF. The chain is built from TRBV20-1 and TRBJ2-1, with D unclear. The V gene lost 0 bases and the J gene lost 10 bases, with 16 bases spanning the gap. This CDR3 comprises 14 residues. Germline V lookup: CDR1 DFQATT, CDR2 SNEGSKA (reference sequence).

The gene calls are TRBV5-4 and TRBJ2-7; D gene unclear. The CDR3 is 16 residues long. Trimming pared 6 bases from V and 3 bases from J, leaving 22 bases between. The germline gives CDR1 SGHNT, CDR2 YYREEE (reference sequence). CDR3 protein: CASTYRTKGPSYEQYF. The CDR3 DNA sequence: TGTGCCAGCACCTACCGAACGAAGGGTCCCAGCTACGAGCAGTACTTC.

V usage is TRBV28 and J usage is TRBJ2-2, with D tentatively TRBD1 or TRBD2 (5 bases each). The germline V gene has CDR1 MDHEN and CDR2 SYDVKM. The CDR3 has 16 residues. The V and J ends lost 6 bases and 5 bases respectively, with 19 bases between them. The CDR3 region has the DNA TGTGCCAGCAGCGCCCCCCGTGGGGGTTCAACCGGGGAGCTGTTTTTT. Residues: CASSAPRGGSTGELFF.

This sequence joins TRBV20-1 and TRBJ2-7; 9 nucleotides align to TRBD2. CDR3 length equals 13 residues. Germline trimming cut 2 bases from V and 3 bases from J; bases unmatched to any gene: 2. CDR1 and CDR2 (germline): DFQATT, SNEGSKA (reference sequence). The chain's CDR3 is CSARLAGNYEQYF. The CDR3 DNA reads TGCAGTGCTAGACTAGCGGGAAACTACGAGCAGTACTTC.

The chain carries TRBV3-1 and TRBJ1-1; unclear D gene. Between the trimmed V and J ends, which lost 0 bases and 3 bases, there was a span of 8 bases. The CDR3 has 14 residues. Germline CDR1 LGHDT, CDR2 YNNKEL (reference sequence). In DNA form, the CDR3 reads TGTGCCAGCAGCCAAGATACACGGTACACTGAAGCTTTCTTT. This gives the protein CASSQDTRYTEAFF.

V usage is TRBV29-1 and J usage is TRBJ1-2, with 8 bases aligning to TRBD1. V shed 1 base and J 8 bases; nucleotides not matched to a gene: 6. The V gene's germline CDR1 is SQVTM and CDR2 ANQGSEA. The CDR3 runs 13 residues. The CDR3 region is CSVEAQGAGGYTF. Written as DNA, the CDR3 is TGCAGCGTTGAAGCCCAGGGGGCTGGCGGCTACACCTTC.

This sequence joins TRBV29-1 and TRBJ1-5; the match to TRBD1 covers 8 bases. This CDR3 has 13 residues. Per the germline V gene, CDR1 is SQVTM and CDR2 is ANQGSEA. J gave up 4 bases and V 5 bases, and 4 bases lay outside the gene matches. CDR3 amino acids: CSVMQGANQPQHF. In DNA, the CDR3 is TGCAGCGTTATGCAGGGGGCGAATCAGCCCCAGCATTTT.

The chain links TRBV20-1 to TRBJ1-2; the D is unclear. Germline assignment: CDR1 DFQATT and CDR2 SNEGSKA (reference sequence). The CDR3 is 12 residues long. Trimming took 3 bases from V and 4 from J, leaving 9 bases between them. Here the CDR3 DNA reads TGCAGTGCTAGTGGCGGGAGCTATGGCTACACCTTC. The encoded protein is CSASGGSYGYTF.

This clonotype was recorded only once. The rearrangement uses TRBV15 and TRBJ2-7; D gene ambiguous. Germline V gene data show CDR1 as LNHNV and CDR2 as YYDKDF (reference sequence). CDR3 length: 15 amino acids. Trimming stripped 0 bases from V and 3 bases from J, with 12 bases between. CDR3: CATSRDIAVNYEQYF. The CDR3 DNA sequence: TGTGCCACCAGCAGAGATATAGCAGTCAACTACGAGCAGTACTTC.

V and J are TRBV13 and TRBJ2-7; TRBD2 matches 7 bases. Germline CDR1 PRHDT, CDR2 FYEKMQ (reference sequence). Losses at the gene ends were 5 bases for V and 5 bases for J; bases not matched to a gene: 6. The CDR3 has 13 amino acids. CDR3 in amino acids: CASSRVGGNEQYF. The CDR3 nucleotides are TGTGCCAGCAGCAGAGTGGGGGGGAACGAGCAGTACTTC.

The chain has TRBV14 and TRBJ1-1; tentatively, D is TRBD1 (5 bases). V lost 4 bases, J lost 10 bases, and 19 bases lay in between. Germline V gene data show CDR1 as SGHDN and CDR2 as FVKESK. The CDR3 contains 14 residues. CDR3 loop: CASSPLPGGLRAFF. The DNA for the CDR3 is TGTGCCAGCAGCCCCCTTCCCGGGGGTCTAAGAGCTTTCTTT.

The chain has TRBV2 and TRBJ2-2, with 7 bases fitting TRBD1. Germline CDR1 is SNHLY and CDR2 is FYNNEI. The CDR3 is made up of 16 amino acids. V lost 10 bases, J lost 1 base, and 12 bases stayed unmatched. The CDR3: CANTLLTGKNTGELFF. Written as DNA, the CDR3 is TGTGCCAACACCCTCCTGACAGGGAAGAACACCGGGGAGCTGTTTTTT.

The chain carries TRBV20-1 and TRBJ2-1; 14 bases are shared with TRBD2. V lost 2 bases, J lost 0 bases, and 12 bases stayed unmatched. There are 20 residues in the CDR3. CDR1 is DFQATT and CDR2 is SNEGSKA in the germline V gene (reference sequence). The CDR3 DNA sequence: TGCAGTGCTAGATCTCCGGGACTAGCGGGAGATTGGAGCTCCTACAATGAGCAGTTCTTC. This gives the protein CSARSPGLAGDWSSYNEQFF.

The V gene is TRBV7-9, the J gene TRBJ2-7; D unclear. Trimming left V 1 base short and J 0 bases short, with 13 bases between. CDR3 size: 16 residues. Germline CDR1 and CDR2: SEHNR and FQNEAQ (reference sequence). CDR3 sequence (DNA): TGTGCCAGCAGCTTAGAGCTCAGCCATTACTCCTACGAGCAGTACTTC. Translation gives CASSLELSHYSYEQYF. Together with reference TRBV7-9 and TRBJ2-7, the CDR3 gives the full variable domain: DTGVSQNPRHKITKRGQNVTFRCDPISEHNRLYWYRQTLGQGPEFLTYFQNEAQLEKSRLLSDRFSAERPKGSFSTLEIQRTEQGDSAMYLCASSLELSHYSYEQYFGPGTRLTVT.